This TCR beta chain was retrieved from a study of cytomegalovirus exposure and HLA in healthy donors. Background on the study: There were roughly 110 million unique TCR beta sequences, drawn from around 180 million T cells, in an earlier analysis. General observations from the study: Three CMV-associated chains were confirmed in vitro to be specific for CMV antigens. In a later analysis, TCR beta V- and J-gene trimming showed a link to a missense DCLRE1C variant.

Note on this clone: Its antigen is unknown.

Vbeta (60) and Jbeta (13) primers were used in the PCR. Generated by immunoSEQ multiplex PCR, the TCRdb table keeps only in-frame clones and is missing some. Listed are roughly 51,000 clones; around 2% falls within the top ten. This CDR3 comprises 16 residues. The germline gives CDR1 PRHDT, CDR2 FYEKMQ (reference sequence). With 4 bases clipped from V and 0 bases from J, the junction kept 2 bases outside the gene matches. The clonotype was recovered from a middle-aged woman in good health and CMV-seronegative. What was sequenced was PBMCs. V and J are TRBV13 and TRBJ2-1; 11 bases agree with TRBD2. CDR3 in DNA: TGTGCCAGCAGCTCTACTAGCGGGGGCTCCTACAATGAGCAGTTCTTC. Protein sequence: CASSSTSGGSYNEQFF. Based on the CDR3 plus reference TRBV13 and TRBJ2-1, the full variable domain is AAGVIQSPRHLIKEKRETATLKCYPIPRHDTVYWYQQGPGQDPQFLISFYEKMQSDKGSIPDRFSAQQFSDYHSELNMSSLELGDSALYFCASSSTSGGSYNEQFFGPGTRLTVL.